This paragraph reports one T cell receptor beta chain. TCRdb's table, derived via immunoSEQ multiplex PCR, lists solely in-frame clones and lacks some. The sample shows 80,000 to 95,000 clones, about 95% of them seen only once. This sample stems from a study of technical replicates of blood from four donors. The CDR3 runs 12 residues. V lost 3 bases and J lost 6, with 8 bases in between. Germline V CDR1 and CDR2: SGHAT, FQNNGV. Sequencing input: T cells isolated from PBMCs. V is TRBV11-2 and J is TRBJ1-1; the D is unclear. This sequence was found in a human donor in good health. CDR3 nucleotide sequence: TGTGCCAGCAGCTTTTCCCGGGCTGAAGCTTTCTTT. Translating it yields CASSFSRAEAFF. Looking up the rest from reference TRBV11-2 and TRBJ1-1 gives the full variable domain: EAGVAQSPRYKIIEKRQSVAFWCNPISGHATLYWYQQILGQGPKLLIQFQNNGVVDDSQLPKDRFSAERLKGVDSTLKIQPAKLEDSAVYLCASSFSRAEAFFGQGTRLTVV.